The sequence of this T cell receptor beta chain was determined in a study of regulatory T cells in long-lasting Graves disease. Time point in this sample: newly diagnosed GD, antithyroid drugs for less than 3 months. TCR sequences were obtained from RNA taken from PBMCs. CDR3-region Arm-PCR and iRepertoire HTBI primers produced the TCR beta libraries. TCRdb re-called the multiplex PCR reads with MiXCR, one entry per CDR3 protein. The table lists roughly 400,000 distinct CDR3 sequences, 15% of them singletons. Looked up from germline, CDR1 is SGHRS and CDR2 is YFSETQ. The CDR3 extends over 15 amino acids. V lost 4 bases and J 0 bases, leaving 12 bases between the germline ends. The sample was also linked to a second study, of T cells in Graves' hyperthyroidism and ophthalmopathy. That source adds: Patients were excluded because of uncontrolled infection, other autoimmune disease, pregnancy or lactation.

This material consisted of peripheral blood mononuclear cells (PBMCs), taken at new diagnosis, from a patient treated with antithyroid drugs. The chain joins TRBV5-1 to TRBJ2-3; D is unresolved. The receptor's source is a middle-aged woman with Graves disease. The CDR3 loop reads CASSAQTPSTDTQYF. In DNA, the CDR3 is TGCGCCAGCAGCGCGCAGACCCCCAGCACAGATACGCAGTATTTT.